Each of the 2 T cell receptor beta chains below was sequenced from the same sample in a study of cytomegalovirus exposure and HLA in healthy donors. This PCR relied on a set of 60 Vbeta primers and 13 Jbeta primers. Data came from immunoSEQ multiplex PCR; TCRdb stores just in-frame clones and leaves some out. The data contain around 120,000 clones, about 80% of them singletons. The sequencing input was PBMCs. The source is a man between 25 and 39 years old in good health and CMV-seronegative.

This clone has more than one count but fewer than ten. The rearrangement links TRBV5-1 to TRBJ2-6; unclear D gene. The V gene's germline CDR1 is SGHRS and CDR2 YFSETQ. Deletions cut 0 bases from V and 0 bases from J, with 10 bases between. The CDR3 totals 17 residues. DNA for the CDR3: TGCGCCAGCAGCTTGGAACAGAGTTCCTCTGGGGCCAACGTCCTGACTTTC. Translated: CASSLEQSSSGANVLTF. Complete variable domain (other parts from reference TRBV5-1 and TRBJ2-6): KAGVTQTPRYLIKTRGQQVTLSCSPISGHRSVSWYQQTPGQGLQFLFEYFSETQRNKGNFPGRFSGRQFSNSRSEMNVSTLELGDSALYLCASSLEQSSSGANVLTFGAGSRLTVL.

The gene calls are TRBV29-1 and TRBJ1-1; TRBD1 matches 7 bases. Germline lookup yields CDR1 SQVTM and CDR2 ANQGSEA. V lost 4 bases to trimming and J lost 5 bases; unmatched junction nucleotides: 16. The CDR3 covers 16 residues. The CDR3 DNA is TGCAGCGTTGGAGGGATTTCGGGAAGGGGGCGGACTGAAGCTTTCTTT. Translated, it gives CSVGGISGRGRTEAFF.